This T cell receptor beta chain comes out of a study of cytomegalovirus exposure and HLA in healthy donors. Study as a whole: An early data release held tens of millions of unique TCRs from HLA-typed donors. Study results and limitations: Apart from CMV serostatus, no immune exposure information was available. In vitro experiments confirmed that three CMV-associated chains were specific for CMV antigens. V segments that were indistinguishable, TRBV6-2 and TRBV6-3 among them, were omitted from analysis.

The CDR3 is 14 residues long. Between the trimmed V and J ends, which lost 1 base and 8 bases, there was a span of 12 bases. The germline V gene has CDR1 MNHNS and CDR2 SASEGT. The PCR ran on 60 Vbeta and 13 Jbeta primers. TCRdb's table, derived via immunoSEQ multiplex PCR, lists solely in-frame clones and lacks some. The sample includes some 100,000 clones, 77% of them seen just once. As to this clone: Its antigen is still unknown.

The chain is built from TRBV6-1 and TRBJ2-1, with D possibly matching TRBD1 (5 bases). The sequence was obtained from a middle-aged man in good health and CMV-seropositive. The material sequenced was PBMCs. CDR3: CASSEDRQTDEQFF. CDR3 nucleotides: TGTGCCAGCAGTGAAGACAGACAGACCGATGAGCAGTTCTTC.